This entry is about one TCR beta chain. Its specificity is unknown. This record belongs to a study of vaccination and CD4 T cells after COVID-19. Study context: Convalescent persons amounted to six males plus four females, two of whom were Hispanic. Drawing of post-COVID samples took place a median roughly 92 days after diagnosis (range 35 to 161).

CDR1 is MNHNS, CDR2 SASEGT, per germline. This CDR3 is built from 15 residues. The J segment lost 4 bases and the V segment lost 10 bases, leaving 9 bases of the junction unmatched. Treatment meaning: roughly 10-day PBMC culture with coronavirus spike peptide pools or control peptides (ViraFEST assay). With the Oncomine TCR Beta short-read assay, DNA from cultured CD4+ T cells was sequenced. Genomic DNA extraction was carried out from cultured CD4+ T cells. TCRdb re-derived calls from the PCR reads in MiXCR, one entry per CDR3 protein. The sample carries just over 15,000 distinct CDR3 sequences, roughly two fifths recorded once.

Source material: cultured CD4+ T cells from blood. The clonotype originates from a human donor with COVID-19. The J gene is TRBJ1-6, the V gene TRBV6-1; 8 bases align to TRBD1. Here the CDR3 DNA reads TGTGCCATCCACCTAGGACAGGGTTATAATTCACCCCTCCACTTT. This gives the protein CAIHLGQGYNSPLHF.